Presented here are 17 T cell receptor beta chains from one specimen sequenced in a study of beta chain features in type 1 diabetes. Study-level results: Moderate but significant shortening of TCRB CDR3s was recorded in all four CD4+ subsets from Type 1 diabetes patients.

Antigens of these TCRs are unknown. All of the isolated RNA was reverse transcribed, so expressed TCRB transcripts were sequenced. Measured with immunoSEQ multiplex PCR; TCRdb has only the in-frame clones, and not every one. The sample contains 500,000 to 650,000 clones, around 12% of which appear only once. The specimen was naive CD4+ T cells from blood. These receptors all stem from a man between 25 and 39 years old with type 1 diabetes.

The chain joins TRBV6-1 to TRBJ2-3; 14 bases line up with TRBD2. V shed 3 bases and J 1 base; nucleotides not matched to a gene: 9. The CDR3 runs 19 residues. Per the germline V gene, CDR1 is MNHNS and CDR2 is SASEGT. CDR3 loop: CASSDTGLAGGGGTDTQYF. DNA of the CDR3: TGTGCCAGCAGTGACACCGGACTAGCGGGGGGCGGTGGCACAGATACGCAGTATTTT.

V usage is TRBV7-2 and J usage is TRBJ2-5; a weak D match, TRBD1 (5 bases). V lost 6 bases, J lost 1 base, and 12 bases lay in between. The germline gives CDR1 SGHTA, CDR2 FQGNSA. The CDR3 loop spans 14 amino acids. The CDR3 spells CASSRQLLQETQYF. The CDR3 DNA is TGTGCCAGCAGTCGACAGCTCCTCCAAGAGACCCAGTACTTC.

This sequence joins TRBV5-4 and TRBJ2-5, with TRBD1 matching 8 bases. Trimming at V came to 2 bases and at J to 4 bases, leaving 13 bases not matched to a gene. The germline gives CDR1 SGHNT, CDR2 YYREEE (reference sequence). This CDR3 region has 17 residues. For the CDR3, the DNA is TGTGCCAGCAGCTTAGGTTCAGTGGCAGGGGGCTTAGAGACCCAGTACTTC. This translates into CASSLGSVAGGLETQYF.

This clone was detected only a few times. The rearrangement links TRBV4-2 to TRBJ1-6; D is perhaps TRBD1 (6 bases). V lost 0 bases and J lost 10, with 16 bases in between. The CDR3 length is 16 residues. In germline, CDR1 is LGHNA, CDR2 YNFKEQ. The CDR3 loop is CASSQEGGTGGSPLHF. The CDR3 nucleotides read TGTGCCAGCAGCCAAGAAGGGGGAACGGGTGGGTCACCCCTCCACTTT.

This clone was seen only a few times. The chain combines TRBV15 with TRBJ1-6; no reliable D call. The CDR3 is made up of 16 amino acids. Trimming pared 0 bases from V and 9 bases from J, leaving 15 bases between. Germline-derived CDR1 and CDR2 are LNHNV and YYDKDF (reference sequence). The CDR3 here is CATSRDLSGSGSPLHF. The CDR3 nucleotides read TGTGCCACCAGCAGAGATTTATCGGGGTCCGGTTCACCCCTCCACTTT. Drawing the rest from reference TRBV15 and TRBJ1-6, the complete variable domain is DAMVIQNPRYQVTQFGKPVTLSCSQTLNHNVMYWYQQKSSQAPKLLFHYYDKDFNNEADTPDNFQSRRPNTSFCFLDIRSPGLGDTAMYLCATSRDLSGSGSPLHFGNGTRLTVT.

The chain couples TRBV9 to TRBJ1-3; tentative D call: TRBD1 (5 bases). The CDR3 totals 15 residues. Germline V gene sequence: CDR1 SGDLS, CDR2 YYNGEE. The V gene lost 4 bases and the J gene lost 2 bases, with 13 bases spanning the gap. CDR3 nucleotides: TGTGCCAGCAGCTCCTGGGAAGGGGCTGGAAACACCATATATTTT. This translates into CASSSWEGAGNTIYF. The entire variable domain, with the rest obtained from reference TRBV9 and TRBJ1-3, is as follows: DSGVTQTPKHLITATGQRVTLRCSPRSGDLSVYWYQQSLDQGLQFLIQYYNGEERAKGNILERFSAQQFPDLHSELNLSSLELGDSALYFCASSSWEGAGNTIYFGEGSWLTVV.

This clone was seen a few times. CDR3 nucleotides: TGTGCCAGCAGCTTAGGGGAGACTAGCACGCAGTATTTT. The encoded protein is CASSLGETSTQYF. This chain connects TRBV7-2 to TRBJ2-3; 7 nucleotides line up with TRBD2. The CDR3 has 13 residues. The junction had 4 bases not matched to a gene; V was cut back by 1 base and J by 9 bases. Germline V CDR1 and CDR2: SGHTA, FQGNSA.

This clone was counted only a few times. CDR3 region: CAISVSGLETQYF. CDR3 coding DNA: TGTGCCATCAGTGTGTCGGGACTAGAGACCCAGTACTTC. The gene calls are TRBV10-3 and TRBJ2-5, with D maybe TRBD2 (6 bases). Germline loops: CDR1 ENHRY, CDR2 SYGVKD. V shed 4 bases and J shed 4 bases, with 10 bases lying between them. The CDR3 has 13 residues.

V and J are TRBV6-1 and TRBJ2-1; D may match TRBD1 or TRBD2 (6 bases each). CDR1 is MNHNS and CDR2 is SASEGT in the germline V gene. The germline V and J ends were trimmed by 2 bases and 8 bases, with 7 bases remaining between them. This CDR3 is 12 amino acids long. Here the CDR3 reads CASSERGDEQFF. CDR3 nucleotides: TGTGCCAGCAGTGAAAGGGGGGATGAGCAGTTCTTC.

CDR3 protein: CASSPDGLSYEQYF. The CDR3 DNA reads TGTGCCAGCAGCCCTGACGGCCTCTCCTACGAGCAGTACTTC. The gene calls are TRBV9 and TRBJ2-7; D is uncertain. The CDR3 has 14 amino acids. Germline V gene data show CDR1 as SGDLS and CDR2 as YYNGEE. V dropped 4 bases and J dropped 0 bases, with 11 bases sitting between them.

This chain links TRBV29-1 with TRBJ2-7; perhaps TRBD1 as D (6 bases). The CDR3 has 12 amino acids. Looked up from germline, CDR1 is SQVTM and CDR2 is ANQGSEA. V was cut by 7 bases and J by 2 bases, with 12 bases left in between. CDR3 protein: CSAAQGTYEQYF. Written as DNA, the CDR3 is TGCAGCGCAGCACAGGGAACCTACGAGCAGTACTTC.

J is TRBJ2-3 and V is TRBV28; 7 bases line up with TRBD2. This CDR3 is built from 16 residues. The germline CDR1 and CDR2 sequences are MDHEN and SYDVKM. Unmatched junction bases numbered 15, after V lost 8 bases and J lost 4 bases. The CDR3 here is CASPAYPGLPADTQYF. The CDR3 DNA follows: TGTGCCAGCCCCGCTTACCCGGGACTACCGGCAGATACGCAGTATTTT. The entire variable domain, with the rest obtained from reference TRBV28 and TRBJ2-3, is as follows: DVKVTQSSRYLVKRTGEKVFLECVQDMDHENMFWYRQDPGLGLRLIYFSYDVKMKEKGDIPEGYSVSREKKERFSLILESASTNQTSMYLCASPAYPGLPADTQYFGPGTRLTVL.

There are a few counts of this clone. The rearrangement uses TRBV19 and TRBJ1-2; D is undetermined. The V gene lost 3 bases and the J gene lost 8 bases, with 13 bases spanning the gap. This CDR3 is 13 amino acids long. From germline, CDR1 is LNHDA and CDR2 SQIVND (reference sequence). CDR3 nucleotides: TGTGCCAGTAGTATCCAGAGAAGAACGGGCTACACCTTC. Residues: CASSIQRRTGYTF. The full variable domain, with the rest looked up from reference TRBV19 and TRBJ1-2, is DGGITQSPKYLFRKEGQNVTLSCEQNLNHDAMYWYRQDPGQGLRLIYYSQIVNDFQKGDIAEGYSVSREKKESFPLTVTSAQKNPTAFYLCASSIQRRTGYTFGSGTRLTVV.

This clone was detected ten times or more. This chain uses TRBV14 with TRBJ2-1; maybe TRBD1 (6 bases). The CDR3 extends over 13 amino acids. Germline V lookup: CDR1 SGHDN, CDR2 FVKESK. V was shortened by 0 bases and J by 7 bases, with 7 bases between the two germline ends. The CDR3 bases are TGTGCCAGCAGCCAAGATCAGGGGAATGAGCAGTTCTTC. Residues: CASSQDQGNEQFF. The complete variable domain, with remaining parts taken from reference TRBV14 and TRBJ2-1, reads EAGVTQFPSHSVIEKGQTVTLRCDPISGHDNLYWYRRVMGKEIKFLLHFVKESKQDESGMPNNRFLAERTGGTYSTLKVQPAELEDSGVYFCASSQDQGNEQFFGPGTRLTVL.

The chain has TRBV7-9 and TRBJ2-5; D may be TRBD1 (5 bases). Trimming stripped 3 bases from V and 3 bases from J, with 11 bases between. This CDR3 has 14 amino acids. CDR1 and CDR2 from the germline V gene are SEHNR and FQNEAQ (reference sequence). The CDR3 region is CASSLQGGEETQYF. The CDR3 DNA sequence: TGTGCCAGCAGCTTGCAGGGTGGGGAAGAGACCCAGTACTTC.

This chain joins TRBV6-5 and TRBJ2-7, with D perhaps matching TRBD1 (5 bases). The germline V gene has CDR1 MNHEY and CDR2 SVGAGI. The CDR3 loop spans 14 amino acids. V was shortened by 5 bases and J by 4 bases, with 15 bases between the two germline ends. As DNA, the CDR3 is TGTGCCAGCAGTCCCCGGACAAAGGGATACGAGCAGTACTTC. Protein product: CASSPRTKGYEQYF.

This clone appeared a few times. The J gene is TRBJ1-2, the V gene TRBV29-1, with D uncertain. With 8 bases removed from V and 4 bases from J, the gap between germline ends came to 11 bases. Germline assignment: CDR1 SQVTM and CDR2 ANQGSEA. The CDR3 is 11 residues long. The chain's CDR3 is CSSSTFYGYTF. CDR3 DNA: TGCAGCTCCTCTACATTCTATGGCTACACCTTC.